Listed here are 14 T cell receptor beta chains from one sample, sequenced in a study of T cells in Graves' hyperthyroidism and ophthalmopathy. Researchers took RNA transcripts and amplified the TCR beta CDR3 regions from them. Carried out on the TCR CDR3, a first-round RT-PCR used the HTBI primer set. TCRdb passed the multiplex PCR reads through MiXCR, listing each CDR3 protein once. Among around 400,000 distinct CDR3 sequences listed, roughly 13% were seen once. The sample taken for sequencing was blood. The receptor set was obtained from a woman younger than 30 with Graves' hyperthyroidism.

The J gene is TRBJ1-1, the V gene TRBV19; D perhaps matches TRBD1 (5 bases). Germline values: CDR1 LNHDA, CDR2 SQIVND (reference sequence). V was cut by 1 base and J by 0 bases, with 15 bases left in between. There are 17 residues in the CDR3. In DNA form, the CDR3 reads TGTGCCAGTAGTATAGGCAGGGTGTATGGCGTGAACACTGAAGCTTTCTTT. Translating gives CASSIGRVYGVNTEAFF.

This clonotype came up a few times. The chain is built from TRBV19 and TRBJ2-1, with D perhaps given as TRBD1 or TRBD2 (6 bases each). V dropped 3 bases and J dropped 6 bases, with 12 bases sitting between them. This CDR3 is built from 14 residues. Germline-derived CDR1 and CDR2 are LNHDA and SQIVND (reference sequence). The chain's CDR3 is CASSMGGPPNEQFF. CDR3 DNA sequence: TGTGCCAGTAGTATGGGGGGCCCCCCCAATGAGCAGTTCTTC.

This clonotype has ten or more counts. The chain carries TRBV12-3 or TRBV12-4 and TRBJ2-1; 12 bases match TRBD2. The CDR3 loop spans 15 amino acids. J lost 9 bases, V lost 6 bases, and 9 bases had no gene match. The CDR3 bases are TGTGCCAGCAGATATTCAGGGACTAGCGGGCTTGAGCAGTTCTTC. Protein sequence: CASRYSGTSGLEQFF.

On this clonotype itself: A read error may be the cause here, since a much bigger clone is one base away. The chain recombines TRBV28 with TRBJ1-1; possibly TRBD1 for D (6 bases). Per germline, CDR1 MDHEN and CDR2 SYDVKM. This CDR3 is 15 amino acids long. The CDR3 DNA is TGTGCCAGCAGTTTGTTAGTGCGCGGGGACACTGAAGCTTCCTTT. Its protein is CASSLLVRGDTEASF.

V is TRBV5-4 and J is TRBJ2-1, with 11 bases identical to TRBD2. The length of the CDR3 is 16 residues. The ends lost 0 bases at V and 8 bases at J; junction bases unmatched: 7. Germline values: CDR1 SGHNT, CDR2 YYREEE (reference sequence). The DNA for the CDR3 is TGTGCCAGCAGCTTGGAACTAGCGGGAGAATTGCATGAGCAGTTCTTC. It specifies CASSLELAGELHEQFF.

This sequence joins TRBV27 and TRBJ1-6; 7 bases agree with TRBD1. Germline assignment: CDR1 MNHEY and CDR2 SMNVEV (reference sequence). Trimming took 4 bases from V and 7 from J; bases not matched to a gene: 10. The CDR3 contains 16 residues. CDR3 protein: CASSSLQGFRNSPLHF. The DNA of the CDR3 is TGTGCCAGCAGTTCGCTACAGGGGTTTCGAAATTCACCCCTCCACTTT.

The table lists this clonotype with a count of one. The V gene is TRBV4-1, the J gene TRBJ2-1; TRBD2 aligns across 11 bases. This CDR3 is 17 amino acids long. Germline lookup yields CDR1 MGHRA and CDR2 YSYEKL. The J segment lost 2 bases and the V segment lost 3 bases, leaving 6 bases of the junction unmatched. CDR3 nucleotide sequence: TGCGCCAGCAGCCAGCCCCCGGGACTAGCGGCCTACAATGAGCAGTTCTTC. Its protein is CASSQPPGLAAYNEQFF.

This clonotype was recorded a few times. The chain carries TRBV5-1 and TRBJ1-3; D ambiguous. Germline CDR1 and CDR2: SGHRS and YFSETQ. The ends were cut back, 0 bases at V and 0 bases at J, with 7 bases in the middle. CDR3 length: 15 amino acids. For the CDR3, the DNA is TGCGCCAGCAGCTTGGACGACCCCTCTGGAAACACCATATATTTT. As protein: CASSLDDPSGNTIYF.

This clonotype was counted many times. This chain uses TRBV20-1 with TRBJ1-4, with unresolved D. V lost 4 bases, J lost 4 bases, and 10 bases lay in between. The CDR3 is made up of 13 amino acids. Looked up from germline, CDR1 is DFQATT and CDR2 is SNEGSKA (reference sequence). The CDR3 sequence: CSATRVINEKLFF. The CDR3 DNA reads TGCAGTGCTACCCGAGTAATTAATGAAAAACTGTTTTTT.

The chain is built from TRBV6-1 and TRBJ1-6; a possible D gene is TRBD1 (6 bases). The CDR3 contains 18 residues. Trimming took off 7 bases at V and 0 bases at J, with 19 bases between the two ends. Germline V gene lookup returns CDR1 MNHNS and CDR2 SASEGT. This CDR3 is CASKPGEGGSSYNSPLHF. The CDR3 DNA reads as TGTGCCAGCAAACCAGGAGAGGGGGGAAGCTCCTATAATTCACCCCTCCACTTT.

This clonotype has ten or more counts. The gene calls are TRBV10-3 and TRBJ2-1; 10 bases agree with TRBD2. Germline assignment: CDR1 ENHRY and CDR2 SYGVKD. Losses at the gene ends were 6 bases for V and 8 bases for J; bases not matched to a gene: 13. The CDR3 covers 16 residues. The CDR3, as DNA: TGTGCCATCAGGCCGACGGAGCGGGGGGGCGTGGATGAGCAGTTCTTC. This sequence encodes CAIRPTERGGVDEQFF.

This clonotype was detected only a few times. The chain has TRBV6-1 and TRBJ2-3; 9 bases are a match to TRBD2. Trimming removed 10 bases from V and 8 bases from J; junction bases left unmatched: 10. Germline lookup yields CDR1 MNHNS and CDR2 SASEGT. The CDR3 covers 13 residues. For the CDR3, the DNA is TGTGCCACCCAGCGGGGGGCCTCGGGTACGCAGTATTTT. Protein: CATQRGASGTQYF.

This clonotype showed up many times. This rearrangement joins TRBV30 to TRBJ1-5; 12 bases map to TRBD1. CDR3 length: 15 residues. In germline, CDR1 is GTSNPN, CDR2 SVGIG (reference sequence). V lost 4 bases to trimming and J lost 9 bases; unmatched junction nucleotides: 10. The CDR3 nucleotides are TGTGCCTGGACACCGGGACAGGGGGCCCTTGGGCCCCAGCATTTT. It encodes CAWTPGQGALGPQHF.

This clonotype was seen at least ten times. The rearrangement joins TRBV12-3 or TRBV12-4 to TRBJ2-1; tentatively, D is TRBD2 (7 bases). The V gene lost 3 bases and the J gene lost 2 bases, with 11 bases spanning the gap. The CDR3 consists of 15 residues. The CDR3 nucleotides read TGTGCCAGCAGTTTGGGGGGGCAGACCTACAATGAGCAGTTCTTC. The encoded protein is CASSLGGQTYNEQFF.